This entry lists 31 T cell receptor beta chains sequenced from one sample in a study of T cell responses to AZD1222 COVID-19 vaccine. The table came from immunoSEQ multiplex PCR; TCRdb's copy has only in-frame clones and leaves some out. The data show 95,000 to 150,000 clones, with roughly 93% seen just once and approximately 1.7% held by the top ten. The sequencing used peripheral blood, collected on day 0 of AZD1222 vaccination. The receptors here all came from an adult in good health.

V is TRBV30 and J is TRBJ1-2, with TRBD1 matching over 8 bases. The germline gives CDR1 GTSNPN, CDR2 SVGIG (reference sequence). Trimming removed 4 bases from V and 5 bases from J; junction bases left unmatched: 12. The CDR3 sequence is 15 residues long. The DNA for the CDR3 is TGTGCCTGGACTAGGGCCGGACAGGGTGGGTATGGCTACACCTTC. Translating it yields CAWTRAGQGGYGYTF.

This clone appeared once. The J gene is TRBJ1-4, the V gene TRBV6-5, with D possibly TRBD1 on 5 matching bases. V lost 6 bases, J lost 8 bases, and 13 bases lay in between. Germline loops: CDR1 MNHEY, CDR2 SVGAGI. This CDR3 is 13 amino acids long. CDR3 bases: TGTGCCAGCAGGACAGCTGCTGAGGAAAAACTGTTTTTT. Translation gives CASRTAAEEKLFF.

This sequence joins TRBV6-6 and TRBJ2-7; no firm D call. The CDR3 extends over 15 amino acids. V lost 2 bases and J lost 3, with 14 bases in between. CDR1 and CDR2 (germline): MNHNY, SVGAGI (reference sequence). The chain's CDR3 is CASSYPLGQNYEQYF. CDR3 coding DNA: TGTGCCAGCAGTTACCCCCTAGGTCAGAACTACGAGCAGTACTTC.

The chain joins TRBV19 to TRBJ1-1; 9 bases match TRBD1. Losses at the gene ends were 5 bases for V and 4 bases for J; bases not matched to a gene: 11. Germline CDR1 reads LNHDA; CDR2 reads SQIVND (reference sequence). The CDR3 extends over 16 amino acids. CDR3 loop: CASSPRGDRAGTEAFF. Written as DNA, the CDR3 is TGTGCCAGTAGTCCCCGGGGGGACAGGGCGGGCACTGAAGCTTTCTTT.

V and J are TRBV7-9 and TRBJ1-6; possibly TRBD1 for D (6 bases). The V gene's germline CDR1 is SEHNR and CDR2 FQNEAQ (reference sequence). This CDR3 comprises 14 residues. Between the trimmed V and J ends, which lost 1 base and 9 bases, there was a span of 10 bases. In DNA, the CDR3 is TGTGCCAGCAGCTTAGACGGGGGCGGTTCACCCCTCCACTTT. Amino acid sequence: CASSLDGGGSPLHF.

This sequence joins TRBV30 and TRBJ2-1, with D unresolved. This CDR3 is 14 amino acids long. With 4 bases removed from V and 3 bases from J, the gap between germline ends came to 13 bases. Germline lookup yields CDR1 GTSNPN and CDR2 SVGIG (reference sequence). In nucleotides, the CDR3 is TGTGCCTGGATCCCGGCTAGGGTCTACAATGAGCAGTTCTTC. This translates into CAWIPARVYNEQFF.

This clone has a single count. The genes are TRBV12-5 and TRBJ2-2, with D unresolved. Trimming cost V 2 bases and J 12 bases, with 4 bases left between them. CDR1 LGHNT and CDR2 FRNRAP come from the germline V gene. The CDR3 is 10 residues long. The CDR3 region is CASGLSQLFF. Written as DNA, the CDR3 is TGTGCTAGTGGTTTGTCCCAGCTGTTTTTT.

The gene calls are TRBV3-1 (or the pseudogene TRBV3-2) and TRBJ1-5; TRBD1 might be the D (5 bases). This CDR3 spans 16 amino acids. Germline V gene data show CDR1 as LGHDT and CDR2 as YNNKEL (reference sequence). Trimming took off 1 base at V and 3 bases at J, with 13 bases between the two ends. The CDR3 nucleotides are TGTGCCAGCAGCCAAGGGACATTCAGGTCCAATCAGCCCCAGCATTTT. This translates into CASSQGTFRSNQPQHF.

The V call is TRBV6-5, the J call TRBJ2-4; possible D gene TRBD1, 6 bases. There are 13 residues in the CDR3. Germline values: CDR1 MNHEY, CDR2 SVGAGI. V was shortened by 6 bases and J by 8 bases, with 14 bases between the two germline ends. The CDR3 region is CASSIQGAHIQYF. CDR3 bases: TGTGCCAGCAGCATACAGGGAGCGCACATTCAGTACTTC.

CDR3 amino acids: CASSLAGTPGEPQHF. The CDR3 nucleotides are TGTGCCAGCAGCTTAGCCGGGACCCCAGGGGAGCCCCAGCATTTT. The chain combines TRBV11-2 with TRBJ1-5; a weak D match, TRBD1 (6 bases). Germline CDR1 and CDR2: SGHAT and FQNNGV. Trimming removed 1 base at V and 8 bases at J, with 15 bases between. The CDR3 has 15 residues.

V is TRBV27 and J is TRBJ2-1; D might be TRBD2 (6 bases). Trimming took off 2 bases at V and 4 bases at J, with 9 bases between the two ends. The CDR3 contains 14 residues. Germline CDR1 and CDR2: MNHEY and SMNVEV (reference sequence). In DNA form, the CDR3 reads TGTGCCAGCAGTTTAGGCGGGATTTACAATGAGCAGTTCTTC. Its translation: CASSLGGIYNEQFF.

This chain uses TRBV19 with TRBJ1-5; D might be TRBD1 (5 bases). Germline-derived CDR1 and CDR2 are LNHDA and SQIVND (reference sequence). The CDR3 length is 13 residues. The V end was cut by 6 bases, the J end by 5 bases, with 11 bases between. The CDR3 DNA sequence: TGTGCCAGTAGAGAAGACAGAGATCAGCCCCAGCATTTT. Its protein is CASREDRDQPQHF.

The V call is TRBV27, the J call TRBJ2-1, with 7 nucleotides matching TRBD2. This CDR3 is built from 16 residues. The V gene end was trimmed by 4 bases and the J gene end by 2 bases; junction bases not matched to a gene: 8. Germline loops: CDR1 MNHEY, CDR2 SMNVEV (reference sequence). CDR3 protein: CASSSLAGVTYNEQFF. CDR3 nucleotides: TGTGCCAGCAGTTCCTTGGCGGGAGTTACCTACAATGAGCAGTTCTTC.

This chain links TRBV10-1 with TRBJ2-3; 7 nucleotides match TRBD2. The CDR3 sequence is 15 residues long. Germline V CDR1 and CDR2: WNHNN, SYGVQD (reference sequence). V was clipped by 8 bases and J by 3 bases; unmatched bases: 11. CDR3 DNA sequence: TGCGCCAGCTGCCGAGACAGCGGGAAAACAGATACGCAGTATTTT. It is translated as CASCRDSGKTDTQYF.

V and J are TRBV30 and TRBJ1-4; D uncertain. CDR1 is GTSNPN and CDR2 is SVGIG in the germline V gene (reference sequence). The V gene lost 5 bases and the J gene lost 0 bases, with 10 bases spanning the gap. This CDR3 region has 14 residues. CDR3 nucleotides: TGTGCCTGGCGGGGTCCTGCAACTAATGAAAAACTGTTTTTT. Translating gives CAWRGPATNEKLFF.

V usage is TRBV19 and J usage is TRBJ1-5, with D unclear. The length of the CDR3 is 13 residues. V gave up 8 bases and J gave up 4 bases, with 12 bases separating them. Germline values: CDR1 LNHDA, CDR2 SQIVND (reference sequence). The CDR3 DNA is TGTGCCAGTCACGACCGGGCAAATCAGCCCCAGCATTTT. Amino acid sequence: CASHDRANQPQHF. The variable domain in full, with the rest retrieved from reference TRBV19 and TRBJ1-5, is DGGITQSPKYLFRKEGQNVTLSCEQNLNHDAMYWYRQDPGQGLRLIYYSQIVNDFQKGDIAEGYSVSREKKESFPLTVTSAQKNPTAFYLCASHDRANQPQHFGDGTRLSIL.

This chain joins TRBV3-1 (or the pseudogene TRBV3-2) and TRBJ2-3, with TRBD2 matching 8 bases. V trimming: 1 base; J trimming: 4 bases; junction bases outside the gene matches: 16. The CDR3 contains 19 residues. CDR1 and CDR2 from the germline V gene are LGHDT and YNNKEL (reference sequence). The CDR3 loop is CASSQGGRGGRYTADTQYF. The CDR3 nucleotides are TGTGCCAGCAGCCAAGGAGGCAGGGGCGGGAGGTACACCGCAGATACGCAGTATTTT.

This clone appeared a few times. DNA of the CDR3: TGTGCCTGGAGTGTAGAAAGGAACTATGGCTACACCTTC. It codes for CAWSVERNYGYTF. The rearrangement uses TRBV30 and TRBJ1-2, with D hard to call. This CDR3 comprises 13 residues. Germline-derived CDR1 and CDR2 are GTSNPN and SVGIG (reference sequence). Trimming removed 0 bases at V and 2 bases at J, with 7 bases between.

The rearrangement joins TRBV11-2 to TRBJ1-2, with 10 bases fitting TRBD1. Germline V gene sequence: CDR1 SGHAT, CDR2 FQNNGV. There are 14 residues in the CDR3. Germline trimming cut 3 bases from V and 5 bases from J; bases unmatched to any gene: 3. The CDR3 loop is CASSLGQGPYGYTF. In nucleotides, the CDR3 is TGTGCCAGCAGCTTGGGACAGGGGCCTTATGGCTACACCTTC.

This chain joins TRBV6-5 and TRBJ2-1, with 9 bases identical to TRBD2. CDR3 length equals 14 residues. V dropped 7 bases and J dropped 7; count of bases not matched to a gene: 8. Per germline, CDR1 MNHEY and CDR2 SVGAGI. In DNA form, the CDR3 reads TGTGCCAGCACCCTTGGGACTAGCATGAATGAGCAGTTCTTC. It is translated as CASTLGTSMNEQFF.

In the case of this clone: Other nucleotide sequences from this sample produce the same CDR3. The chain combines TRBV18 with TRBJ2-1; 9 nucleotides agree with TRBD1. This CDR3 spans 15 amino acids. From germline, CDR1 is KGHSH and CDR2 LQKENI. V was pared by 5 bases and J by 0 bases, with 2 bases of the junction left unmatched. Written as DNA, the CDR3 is TGTGCCAGCTCATTGGGACAGGGCTCCTACAATGAGCAGTTCTTC. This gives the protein CASSLGQGSYNEQFF.

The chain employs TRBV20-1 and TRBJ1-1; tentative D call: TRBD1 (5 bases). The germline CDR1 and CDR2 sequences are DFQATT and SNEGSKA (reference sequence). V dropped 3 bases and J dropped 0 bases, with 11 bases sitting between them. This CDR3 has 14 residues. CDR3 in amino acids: CSASEGLMNTEAFF. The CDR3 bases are TGCAGTGCTAGTGAGGGGCTAATGAACACTGAAGCTTTCTTT.

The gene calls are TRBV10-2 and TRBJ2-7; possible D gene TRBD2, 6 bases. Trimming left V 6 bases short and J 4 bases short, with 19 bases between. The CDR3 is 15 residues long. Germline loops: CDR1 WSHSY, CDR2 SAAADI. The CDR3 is CASSPIGGKAYEQYV. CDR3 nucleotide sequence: TGCGCCAGCAGCCCGATCGGAGGGAAGGCATACGAGCAGTACGTC.

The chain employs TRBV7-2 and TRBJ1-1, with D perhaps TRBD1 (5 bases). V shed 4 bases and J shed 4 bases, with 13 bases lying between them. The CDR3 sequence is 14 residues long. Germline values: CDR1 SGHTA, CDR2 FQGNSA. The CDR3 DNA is TGTGCCAGCAGCTCCCCCCAGGGTTTCACTGAAGCTTTCTTT. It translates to CASSSPQGFTEAFF.

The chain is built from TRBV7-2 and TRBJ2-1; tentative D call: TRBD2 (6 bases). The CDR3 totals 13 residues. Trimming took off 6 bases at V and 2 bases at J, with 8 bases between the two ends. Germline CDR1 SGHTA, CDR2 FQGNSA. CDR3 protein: CASRPGAYNEQFF. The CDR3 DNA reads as TGTGCCAGCAGGCCGGGGGCCTACAATGAGCAGTTCTTC.

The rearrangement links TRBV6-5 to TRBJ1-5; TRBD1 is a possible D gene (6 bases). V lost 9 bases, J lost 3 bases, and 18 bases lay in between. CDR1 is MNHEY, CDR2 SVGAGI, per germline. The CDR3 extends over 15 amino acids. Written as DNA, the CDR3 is TGTGCCAGTTGGGATGGCTGGACAGACAATCAGCCCCAGCATTTT. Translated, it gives CASWDGWTDNQPQHF.

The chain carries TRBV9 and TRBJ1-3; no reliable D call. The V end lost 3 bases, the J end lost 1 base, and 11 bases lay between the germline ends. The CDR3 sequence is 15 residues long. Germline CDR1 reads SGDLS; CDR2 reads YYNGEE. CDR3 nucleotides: TGTGCCAGCAGCGCCACAGCAGATTCTGGAAACACCATATATTTT. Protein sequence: CASSATADSGNTIYF.

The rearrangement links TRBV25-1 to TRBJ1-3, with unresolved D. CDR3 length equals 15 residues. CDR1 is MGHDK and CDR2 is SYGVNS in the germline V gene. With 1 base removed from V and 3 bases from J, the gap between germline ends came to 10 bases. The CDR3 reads CASSELSRFGNTIYF. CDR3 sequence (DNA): TGTGCCAGCAGTGAATTAAGCAGGTTTGGAAACACCATATATTTT.

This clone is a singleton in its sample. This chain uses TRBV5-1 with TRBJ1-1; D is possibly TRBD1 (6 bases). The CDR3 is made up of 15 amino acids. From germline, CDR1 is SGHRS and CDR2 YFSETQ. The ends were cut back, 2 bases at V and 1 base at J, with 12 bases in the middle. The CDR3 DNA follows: TGCGCCAGCAGCTTACGGGGGCAGGGGAACACTGAAGCTTTCTTT. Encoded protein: CASSLRGQGNTEAFF.

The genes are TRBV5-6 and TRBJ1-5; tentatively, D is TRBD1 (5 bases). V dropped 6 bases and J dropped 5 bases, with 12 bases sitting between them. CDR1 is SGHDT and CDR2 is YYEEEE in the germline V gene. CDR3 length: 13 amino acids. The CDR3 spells CASTLGQDQPQHF. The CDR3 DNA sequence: TGTGCCAGCACCCTGGGGCAGGATCAGCCCCAGCATTTT.

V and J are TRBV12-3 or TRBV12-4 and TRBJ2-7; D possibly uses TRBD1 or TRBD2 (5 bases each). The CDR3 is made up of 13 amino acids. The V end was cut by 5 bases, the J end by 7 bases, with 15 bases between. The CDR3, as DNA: TGTGCCAGCAGTCATGGGGGAGCGCGGGAGCAGTACTTC. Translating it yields CASSHGGAREQYF.